The 32 T cell receptor beta chains presented below share a single source sample, sequenced in a study of post-analysis software for immune sequencing data. General study points: Patients carried roughly 5 TRBV segments more frequently than controls did, and TRBV5-6, TRBV5-1 and TRBV20-1 were among them.

TCR beta cDNA libraries included unique molecular identifiers. TCRdb itself ran the PCR reads through MiXCR, one entry per CDR3 protein. The sample has 750,000 to 950,000 distinct CDR3 sequences; 53% are singletons. Their antigens remain unidentified. Material: blood. These receptors were collected from a girl aged 5 to 17 with multiple sclerosis.

This clonotype came up a few times. This chain connects TRBV5-1 to TRBJ1-2, with a tentative D call TRBD1 (6 bases). V was pared by 3 bases and J by 3 bases, with 15 bases between. The germline gives CDR1 SGHRS, CDR2 YFSETQ. This CDR3 contains 15 residues. CDR3 sequence (DNA): TGCGCCAGCAGCTATAAGCGACCAGGGGACTATGGCTACACCTTC. Protein: CASSYKRPGDYGYTF.

The CDR3 sequence is CSAADNSDREQYF. As DNA, the CDR3 is TGCAGTGCAGCGGACAACTCTGACCGCGAGCAGTACTTC. The rearrangement joins TRBV29-1 to TRBJ2-7, with D perhaps matching TRBD1 or TRBD2 (5 bases each). This CDR3 is built from 13 residues. The V gene's germline CDR1 is SQVTM and CDR2 ANQGSEA.

This clonotype has only one observation. The rearrangement joins TRBV11-2 to TRBJ2-7; TRBD2 is a possible D gene (6 bases). The length of the CDR3 is 17 residues. Germline CDR1 and CDR2: SGHAT and FQNNGV. Trimming removed 2 bases from V and 0 bases from J, with 17 bases in between. The CDR3 DNA is TGTGCCAGCAGCTTAAGGTCTAGCGCGCTTTACTCCTACGAGCAGTACTTC. The encoded protein is CASSLRSSALYSYEQYF.

The chain recombines TRBV9 with TRBJ2-7; D might be TRBD1 (6 bases). Germline values: CDR1 SGDLS, CDR2 YYNGEE. V lost 3 bases and J 3 bases, leaving 16 bases between the germline ends. CDR3 length: 15 residues. The CDR3 DNA is TGTGCCAGCAGCGCAGAGGGACACGCGGGCTACGAGCAGTACTTC. This sequence encodes CASSAEGHAGYEQYF.

The chain couples TRBV10-3 to TRBJ2-4, with unresolved D. CDR3 length: 15 residues. Germline CDR1 is ENHRY and CDR2 is SYGVKD. The V end lost 2 bases, the J end lost 0 bases, and 8 bases lay between the germline ends. The CDR3 DNA reads as TGTGCCATCAGTGAGGAGGCGCTAGCCAAAAACATTCAGTACTTC. This codes for CAISEEALAKNIQYF.

V gene TRBV5-1 combines with J gene TRBJ2-5; D gene uncertain. The CDR3 totals 14 residues. V was clipped by 0 bases and J by 3 bases, with 9 bases between them. Germline CDR1 SGHRS, CDR2 YFSETQ. The CDR3 loop reads CASSLDLLEETQYF. CDR3 DNA: TGCGCCAGCAGCTTGGACCTGCTAGAAGAGACCCAGTACTTC.

The chain couples TRBV6-6 to TRBJ2-7, with 11 bases matching TRBD2. Germline lookup yields CDR1 MNHNY and CDR2 SVGAGI (reference sequence). Losses at the gene ends were 1 base for V and 5 bases for J; bases not matched to a gene: 10. The CDR3 runs 17 residues. CDR3 sequence reads: CASSYLPSGRNGHEQYF. The CDR3 coding sequence is TGTGCCAGCAGTTACTTGCCTAGCGGGAGGAACGGCCACGAGCAGTACTTC.

The CDR3 spells CASTRQGIQETQYF. CDR3 DNA sequence: TGTGCCAGCACCCGACAGGGGATTCAAGAGACCCAGTACTTC. This sequence joins TRBV6-5 and TRBJ2-5, with 8 bases lining up with TRBD1. J was trimmed by 2 bases and V by 7 bases; bases with no gene match: 6. The length of the CDR3 is 14 residues. Germline CDR1 is MNHEY and CDR2 is SVGAGI.

V is TRBV5-1 and J is TRBJ2-6, with D possibly being TRBD1 (6 bases). Germline V gene lookup returns CDR1 SGHRS and CDR2 YFSETQ. The CDR3 consists of 18 residues. V was cut by 0 bases and J by 4 bases, with 17 bases left in between. The CDR3 spells CASSLDPGALLGANVLTF. The CDR3 region has the DNA TGCGCCAGCAGCTTGGATCCAGGGGCCCTTCTAGGGGCCAACGTCCTGACTTTC.

V is TRBV10-3 and J is TRBJ2-1, with 12 bases fitting TRBD2. The V segment lost 10 bases and the J segment 6 bases; nucleotides outside the gene matches: 4. Germline V lookup: CDR1 ENHRY, CDR2 SYGVKD. The CDR3 runs 13 residues. CDR3 loop: CASASGRANEQFF. CDR3 sequence (DNA): TGTGCCAGCGCTAGCGGGAGGGCCAATGAGCAGTTCTTC.

The J gene is TRBJ2-3, the V gene TRBV28; 13 nucleotides align to TRBD2. V lost 0 bases, J lost 5 bases, and 5 bases stayed unmatched. The CDR3 covers 17 residues. Germline V CDR1 and CDR2: MDHEN, SYDVKM. CDR3 loop: CASSLWGLAGKRDTQYF. CDR3 DNA: TGTGCCAGCAGTTTATGGGGACTAGCGGGGAAACGAGATACGCAGTATTTT.

This chain connects TRBV20-1 to TRBJ2-5; D is undetermined. CDR1 is DFQATT, CDR2 SNEGSKA, per germline (reference sequence). V was trimmed by 3 bases and J by 1 base, leaving 9 bases between them. The length of the CDR3 is 13 residues. The CDR3 protein is CSASEGSQETQYF. CDR3 DNA sequence: TGCAGTGCTAGTGAAGGGTCCCAAGAGACCCAGTACTTC.

This clonotype was counted between two and nine times. CDR3 nucleotides: TGTGCCAGCAGCTTACCCCGCAGGGCGGTAGGCGAGACCCAGTACTTC. Translated, it gives CASSLPRRAVGETQYF. This sequence joins TRBV7-9 and TRBJ2-5; tentative D call: TRBD1 (5 bases). Germline lookup yields CDR1 SEHNR and CDR2 FQNEAQ (reference sequence). V lost 2 bases, J lost 5 bases, and 18 bases lay in between. The CDR3 loop spans 16 amino acids.

This clonotype was counted many times. One junction end does not reproduce the germline sequence, and a read error may be involved. This chain uses TRBV6-5 with TRBJ2-7; D is possibly TRBD2 (5 bases). Germline V gives CDR1 MNHEY, CDR2 SVGAGI. CDR3 size: 13 residues. The CDR3 DNA reads TGCGCCAGCAGTAGGACTGCCTCCTACGAGCAGTACTTC. It is translated as CASSRTASYEQYF.

The chain carries TRBV20-1 and TRBJ2-1, with TRBD2 matching over 7 bases. The V and J ends lost 3 bases and 3 bases, in that order; junction bases with no gene match: 5. Germline CDR1 reads DFQATT; CDR2 reads SNEGSKA (reference sequence). The CDR3 runs 14 residues. The CDR3 sequence is CSAREREHYNEQFF. As DNA, the CDR3 is TGCAGTGCTAGGGAGCGGGAACACTACAATGAGCAGTTCTTC.

The genes are TRBV4-1 and TRBJ2-7, with 9 positions matching TRBD1. CDR3 size: 16 residues. CDR1 and CDR2 from the germline V gene are MGHRA and YSYEKL. V shed 3 bases and J 5 bases; nucleotides not matched to a gene: 11. The CDR3 DNA reads TGCGCCAGCAGCCACGCCATCGGGACAGGGCCCCACGAGCAGTACTTC. This encodes CASSHAIGTGPHEQYF.

V is TRBV7-2 and J is TRBJ2-3, with 7 bases aligning to TRBD1. The CDR3 consists of 15 residues. V gave up 4 bases and J gave up 8 bases; unmatched junction bases: 12. The germline gives CDR1 SGHTA, CDR2 FQGNSA. The CDR3 DNA follows: TGTGCCAGCAGCTCCCGGGACAGATCCCGGGGTACGCAGTATTTT. It yields the protein CASSSRDRSRGTQYF.

The sample holds a few counts of this clonotype. The V and J genes are TRBV20-1 and TRBJ2-7; a possible D gene is TRBD2 (5 bases). The CDR3 covers 15 residues. From germline, CDR1 is DFQATT and CDR2 SNEGSKA (reference sequence). The V and J ends lost 0 bases and 0 bases respectively, with 12 bases between them. This CDR3 is CSARDVRGSSYEQYF. The CDR3 region has the DNA TGCAGTGCTAGAGATGTCCGGGGATCCTCCTACGAGCAGTACTTC.

There are a few counts of this clonotype. The chain uses TRBV12-3 or TRBV12-4 and TRBJ2-7; 12 bases agree with TRBD1. The J call is in doubt because the DNA end fits TRBJ2-5 better. This CDR3 is 20 amino acids long. The chain's CDR3 is CASRRETGQGAPFTKETQYF. DNA for the CDR3: TGTGCCAGCAGGCGCGAAACGGGACAGGGGGCACCCTTCACCAAGGAGACCCAGTACTTC.

The chain combines TRBV15 with TRBJ2-7; TRBD2 matches at 8 bases. V was pared by 3 bases and J by 0 bases, with 4 bases of the junction left unmatched. The CDR3 is made up of 15 amino acids. Germline CDR1 and CDR2: LNHNV and YYDKDF (reference sequence). CDR3 DNA: TGTGCCACCAGCAGTAGCGGGGATACCTCCTACGAGCAGTACTTC. Translated, it gives CATSSSGDTSYEQYF.

A remark on this clonotype: A much bigger clone sits one base away, suggesting this may be a read error. The gene calls are TRBV9 and TRBJ2-3; the D is unclear. Germline lookup yields CDR1 SGDLS and CDR2 YYNGEE. The CDR3 loop spans 14 amino acids. The CDR3 is CAGSVDPNQNTQYF. In DNA, the CDR3 is TGTGCCGGCAGCGTAGACCCCAACCAGAATACGCAGTATTTT.

This chain joins TRBV19 and TRBJ1-2, with a possible D match to TRBD1 (5 bases). The CDR3 is 14 residues long. Trimming shortened V by 4 bases and J by 0 bases, and 9 bases separated the two germline ends. CDR1 is LNHDA and CDR2 is SQIVND in the germline V gene (reference sequence). CDR3 nucleotides: TGTGCCAGTAGTACACCAGGGACTAACTATGGCTACACCTTC. This sequence encodes CASSTPGTNYGYTF.

The CDR3 loop is CASSEARTGLTDTQYF. Written as DNA, the CDR3 is TGTGCCAGCAGTGAAGCGCGGACAGGGCTCACAGATACGCAGTATTTT. The chain is built from TRBV2 and TRBJ2-3; 8 positions match TRBD1. CDR3 size: 16 residues. J lost 2 bases, V lost 0 bases, and 4 bases had no gene match. CDR1 SNHLY and CDR2 FYNNEI come from the germline V gene.

This clonotype has only a few counts. The chain joins TRBV12-3 or TRBV12-4 to TRBJ2-5; no clear D gene. This CDR3 is built from 14 residues. V lost 7 bases to trimming and J lost 7 bases, with 19 bases between them. The CDR3 DNA reads TGTGCCAGCACTGTTAGGGCCGCAACGGGGACCCAGTACTTC. Its protein product is CASTVRAATGTQYF.

The chain carries TRBV3-1 and TRBJ2-5; 7 positions match TRBD1. This CDR3 has 14 residues. V lost 0 bases to trimming and J lost 3 bases; unmatched junction nucleotides: 1. Germline values: CDR1 LGHDT, CDR2 YNNKEL (reference sequence). CDR3: CASSQETGEETQYF. CDR3 nucleotide sequence: TGTGCCAGCAGCCAAGAAACAGGGGAAGAGACCCAGTACTTC.

This clonotype has just a few counts. The genes are TRBV12-3 or TRBV12-4 and TRBJ1-1; D is unresolved. This CDR3 has 14 residues. V shed 2 bases and J shed 3 bases, with 10 bases lying between them. The CDR3 sequence is CASSLHSGYTEAFF. The CDR3 DNA reads TGTGCCAGCAGTTTACATTCGGGATACACTGAAGCTTTCTTT.

In this sample, this clonotype turned up a few times. The gene calls are TRBV7-2 and TRBJ2-7; no clear D. Trimming left V 1 base short and J 7 bases short, with 14 bases between. The CDR3 loop spans 14 amino acids. Germline V CDR1 and CDR2: SGHTA, FQGNSA. CDR3 region: CASSLGLGDNEQYF. The CDR3 coding sequence is TGTGCCAGCAGCTTAGGCCTCGGAGACAATGAGCAGTACTTC.

The gene calls are TRBV20-1 and TRBJ2-3; D gene unclear. Germline V gives CDR1 DFQATT, CDR2 SNEGSKA (reference sequence). This CDR3 has 12 residues. The V end was cut by 3 bases, the J end by 4 bases, with 8 bases between. As DNA, the CDR3 is TGCAGTGCTAGGCCGGGTCCAGATACGCAGTATTTT. This translates into CSARPGPDTQYF.

V usage is TRBV6-1 and J usage is TRBJ2-5; TRBD2 matches 9 bases. V shed 7 bases and J 5 bases; nucleotides not matched to a gene: 5. Germline CDR1 is MNHNS and CDR2 is SASEGT. The CDR3 totals 13 residues. CDR3 in amino acids: CASTAGGRETQYF. In nucleotides, the CDR3 is TGTGCCAGCACTGCGGGGGGGCGGGAGACCCAGTACTTC.

The V gene is TRBV7-2, the J gene TRBJ2-7, with 10 bases matching TRBD2. The CDR3 spans 15 residues. Looked up from germline, CDR1 is SGHTA and CDR2 is FQGNSA. Trimming at V came to 2 bases and at J to 4 bases, leaving 5 bases not matched to a gene. CDR3 loop: CASSLYTSGDYEQYF. CDR3 sequence (DNA): TGTGCCAGCAGCTTATACACTAGCGGGGATTACGAGCAGTACTTC.

This clonotype was observed a single time. The chain employs TRBV6-6 and TRBJ2-3; D possibly corresponds to TRBD1 (6 bases). V was pared by 4 bases and J by 2 bases, with 19 bases between. This CDR3 spans 17 amino acids. CDR1 is MNHNY, CDR2 SVGAGI, per germline (reference sequence). This CDR3 is CASSSRPGQGNTDTQYF. The DNA for the CDR3 is TGTGCCAGCAGTTCCCGTCCGGGACAAGGAAACACAGATACGCAGTATTTT.

This clonotype was recorded a few times. DNA of the CDR3: TGTGCCAGCAGTTACGGGCTAGCGGGGTCGGATACGCAGTATTTT. It yields the protein CASSYGLAGSDTQYF. V usage is TRBV6-5 and J usage is TRBJ2-3; TRBD2 agrees at 9 bases. V gave up 2 bases and J gave up 6 bases; unmatched junction bases: 6. In germline, CDR1 is MNHEY, CDR2 SVGAGI. CDR3 length equals 15 residues.